This T cell receptor beta chain originates from a study of T cell responses to AZD1222 COVID-19 vaccine. Libraries were prepared by immunoSEQ multiplex PCR; TCRdb keeps only in-frame clonotypes and omits some of them. This table has about 48,000 clones, 86% appearing once. The CDR3 extends over 16 amino acids. The V and J ends lost 1 base and 2 bases respectively, with 12 bases between them. CDR1 is SEHNR, CDR2 FQNEAQ, per germline (reference sequence). The clonotype originates from an adult who received the AZD1222 COVID-19 vaccine. The material sequenced was peripheral blood, taken 28 days after the second AZD1222 dose. The V gene is TRBV7-9, the J gene TRBJ2-1, with D maybe TRBD2 (6 bases). CDR3 sequence: CASSLGGVPPYNEQFF. As DNA, the CDR3 is TGTGCCAGCAGCTTAGGGGGGGTGCCTCCCTACAATGAGCAGTTCTTC.